This paragraph covers one TCR beta chain sequence. Its cognate antigen has yet to be identified. Per-base qualities were not stored, and no clone one base away is much larger. Collaborating institutions collected whole blood in K2EDTA tubes following their own protocols. For TCRbeta analysis, collaborator samples were shipped as frozen whole blood, as isolated PBMCs, or as DNA extracted from either sample type. TCRbeta CDR3 regions were amplified from genomic DNA using the immunoSEQ Assay, a bias-controlled multiplex PCR. Turning to the authors' computational methods: Nucleated cell counts per sample were estimated from amplification of reference gene primers within the assay. To quantify the absolute abundance of each unique TCRbeta CDR3 rearrangement, sequence reads were collapsed and filtered. Productive Simpson clonality was computed per sample as the square root of Simpson's diversity index over productive rearrangements. TCRdb's version of the immuneACCESS table is confined to in-frame rearrangements and falls short of the full clone set. An unresolved V gene accounts for under half of the shortfall where checked; the remainder is of unknown origin. The DNA gave D and trimming, while V, J and clone size come from that table. The sample table contains 90,000 to 120,000 clones; only one count was recorded for around nine tenths of them. The top ten hold over 1% of the sample.

The data belong to a study of blood T cell repertoires in COVID-19 (dated by TCRdb to 2018 to 2021). At the level of the whole study: Samples covering the acute and convalescent phases of COVID-19 were provided by collaborators in the United States, Italy and Spain. The material from the prospective study consisted of cDNA or gDNA derived from T cells, B-cell-depleted T cells, or PBMCs. Subjects who had been exposed to COVID-19, were actively infected with it, or had recovered from it provided the deeply sampled blood TCRbeta repertoires that made up the dataset. The repertoires were released in a freely available public database meant as a resource for research on the immune response to SARS-CoV-2. Samples were obtained from the ongoing ImmuneRACE study (first 160 participants) and from 1,000 to 1,500 subjects provided by 6 global collaborators. The sample metadata nearly always contained a de-identified subject ID, COVID-19 status, age in years and sex. Where available, HLA class I and class II types were obtained from metadata supplied by the sample provider rather than from assay-based typing.

Paper-wide results and their limitations: How much clinical and demographic metadata was included differed by source and by participant, and the metadata was provided uncurated.

The sequencing input was peripheral blood. This TCR derives from a woman in her 30s with acute or convalescent COVID-19.

This receptor has the CDR3 CASSFLSGRNTEAFF. The bases read TGTGCCAGCAGCTTTCTATCGGGGAGGAACACTGAAGCTTTCTTT. In this chain, TRBV7-2 is recombined with TRBJ1-1, with the identity of the D gene unclear. From the cysteine up to the phenylalanine, the CDR3 has a length of 15 residues. CDR3 DNA only is kept here, 45 bases in frame from base 1. V and J are truncated by 3 bases and 1 base respectively, leaving an intervening sequence of 12 bases. For CDR1 and CDR2, the germline V gene lists SGHTA and FQGNSA.